The subject of this entry is one T cell receptor beta chain. This sample is part of a study of cytomegalovirus exposure and HLA in healthy donors. Each of the donors was a healthy bone marrow donor. This CDR3 has 15 residues. V lost 4 bases, J lost 1 base, and 12 bases lay in between. Germline lookup yields CDR1 SGHTA and CDR2 FQGTGA. The primer mix had 60 Vbeta and 13 Jbeta primers. Clones were read by immunoSEQ multiplex PCR, and TCRdb kept only the in-frame ones, dropping some. Of roughly 120,000 clones listed, approximately 81% are singletons. This clonotype originated in a woman aged 30 to 39 in good health and CMV-seronegative. Input material: PBMCs. The gene calls are TRBV7-3 and TRBJ2-3; D is perhaps TRBD1 (6 bases). In nucleotides, the CDR3 is TGTGCCAGCAGCTCACTGGGGGCGGGCACAGATACGCAGTATTTT. Residues: CASSSLGAGTDTQYF.